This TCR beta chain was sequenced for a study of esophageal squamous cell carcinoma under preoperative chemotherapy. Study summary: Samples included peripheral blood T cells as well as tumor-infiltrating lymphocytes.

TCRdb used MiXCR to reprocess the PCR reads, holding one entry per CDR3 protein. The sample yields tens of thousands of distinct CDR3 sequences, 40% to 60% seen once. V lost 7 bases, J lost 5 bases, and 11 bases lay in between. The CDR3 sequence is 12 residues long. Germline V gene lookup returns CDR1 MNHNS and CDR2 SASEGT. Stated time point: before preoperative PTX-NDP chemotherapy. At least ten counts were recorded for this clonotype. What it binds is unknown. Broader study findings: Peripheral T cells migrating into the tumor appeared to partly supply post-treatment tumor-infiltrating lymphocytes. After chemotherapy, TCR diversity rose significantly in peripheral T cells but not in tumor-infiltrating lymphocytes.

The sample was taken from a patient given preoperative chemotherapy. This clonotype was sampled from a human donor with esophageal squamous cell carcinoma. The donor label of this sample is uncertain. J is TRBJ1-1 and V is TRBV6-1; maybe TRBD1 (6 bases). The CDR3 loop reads CASTRGGTEAFF. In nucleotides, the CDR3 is TGTGCCAGCACCCGAGGGGGGACTGAAGCTTTCTTT.